Each of the 26 T cell receptor beta chains below was sequenced from the same sample in a study of human T cells and chemical hapten exposure (dated by TCRdb to about 2021). The library was built by means of RACE. Data came from a NextSeq 500. TCRdb itself trimmed the public reads at Q25 with fastp, ran MiXCR and retained productive beta chains. Entries are consolidated by CDR3 protein sequence, retaining the most common genes and DNA. Counted in this sample were 95,000 or so distinct CDR3 sequences; 11% of them appeared once. The ten largest clonotypes hold 2.5% to 4% of the sample. Sample time point, as interpreted from the label and publication: patch test 2, 6 weeks after DPC sensitization. The treatment or condition label on this specimen signifies: therapeutic diphenylcyclopropenone sensitization with weekly scalp DPC. This specimen consisted of whole blood, obtained in connection with sensitization to the hapten diphenylcyclopropenone (DPC). These receptors were collected from a woman in her forties with alopecia areata. Some clones in this sample may be carry-over from other donors' samples.

This clonotype has ten or more counts. J is TRBJ1-1 and V is TRBV10-3, with a weak D call TRBD1 (6 bases). This CDR3 spans 17 amino acids. The ends were cut back, 0 bases at V and 3 bases at J, with 17 bases in the middle. CDR1 is ENHRY and CDR2 is SYGVKD in the germline V gene. Written as DNA, the CDR3 is TGTGCCATCAGTGAGTCACAGGGAAGGAGGTTCGACACTGAAGCTTTCTTT. Protein: CAISESQGRRFDTEAFF.

About this clonotype: Given a much more abundant clone one base away, this may be a read error. This chain uses TRBV13 with TRBJ2-7; 9 bases fit TRBD2. Per the germline V gene, CDR1 is PRHDT and CDR2 is FYEKMQ (reference sequence). The CDR3 consists of 16 residues. The CDR3: CASSRRTGTSPYEQHF. CDR3 DNA: TGTGCCAGCAGCCGCAGAACCGGGACTAGCCCGTACGAGCAGCACTTC.

The chain carries TRBV29-1 and TRBJ2-6, with no clear D. The CDR3 loop spans 11 amino acids. Trimming removed 4 bases at V and 8 bases at J, with 6 bases between. CDR1 and CDR2 from the germline V gene are SQVTM and ANQGSEA. In nucleotides, the CDR3 is TGCAGCGTTGGGCAGTCCAACGTCCTGACTTTC. Amino acid sequence: CSVGQSNVLTF.

This clonotype was seen a handful of times. The chain has TRBV6-6 and TRBJ2-5, with 11 bases identical to TRBD2. This CDR3 spans 16 amino acids. V was clipped by 6 bases and J by 2 bases; unmatched bases: 8. CDR1 and CDR2 (germline): MNHNY, SVGAGI (reference sequence). CDR3 nucleotide sequence: TGTGCCAGCAGACCCGGGGTAGCGGGAGGGCAAGAGACCCAGTACTTC. It codes for CASRPGVAGGQETQYF.

This clonotype occurred a few times. The chain joins TRBV12-3 or TRBV12-4 to TRBJ1-1; no reliable D call. CDR3 length: 15 residues. V was cut by 1 base and J by 0 bases, with 9 bases left in between. Here the CDR3 reads CASSLGRGMNTEAFF. The CDR3 DNA reads as TGTGCCAGCAGTTTAGGTAGAGGGATGAACACTGAAGCTTTCTTT.

This clonotype was found many times. The chain employs TRBV20-1 and TRBJ2-7, with unresolved D. The ends were cut back, 0 bases at V and 1 base at J, with 16 bases in the middle. The CDR3 contains 16 residues. Germline V gene lookup returns CDR1 DFQATT and CDR2 SNEGSKA (reference sequence). CDR3 coding DNA: TGCAGTGCTAGAGATCCGGTTGGGCCCGCTTCCTACGAGCAGTACTTC. Amino acids: CSARDPVGPASYEQYF.

This clonotype was detected a few times. The V gene is TRBV24-1, the J gene TRBJ2-2; weak D call: TRBD1 (6 bases). Germline loops: CDR1 KGHDR, CDR2 SFDVKD. The V gene lost 0 bases and the J gene lost 1 base, with 14 bases spanning the gap. CDR3 length equals 18 residues. This CDR3 is CATSDLWTDAMNTGELFF. The CDR3 DNA reads as TGTGCCACCAGTGATTTGTGGACAGACGCCATGAACACCGGGGAGCTGTTTTTT.

This clonotype was recorded a few times. The chain couples TRBV3-1 to TRBJ2-2; unclear D gene. Trimming left V 0 bases short and J 2 bases short, with 7 bases between. Germline assignment: CDR1 LGHDT and CDR2 YNNKEL (reference sequence). CDR3 length: 15 amino acids. The CDR3 protein is CASSQDRLNTGELFF. The DNA for the CDR3 is TGTGCCAGCAGCCAAGATAGGCTTAACACCGGGGAGCTGTTTTTT.

This clonotype was counted ten times or more. This chain connects TRBV7-9 to TRBJ2-5; 9 nucleotides line up with TRBD1. CDR1 is SEHNR, CDR2 FQNEAQ, per germline (reference sequence). The CDR3 extends over 17 amino acids. Unmatched junction bases numbered 8, after V lost 1 base and J lost 2 bases. The CDR3 DNA reads as TGTGCCAGCAGCTTAGGAGCGGGACAGGGTGTACAAGAGACCCAGTACTTC. This encodes CASSLGAGQGVQETQYF.

This clonotype was recorded at least ten times. The chain is built from TRBV15 and TRBJ1-2, with D possibly being TRBD1 (5 bases). The CDR3 totals 14 residues. The V and J ends lost 3 bases and 3 bases respectively, with 11 bases between them. The germline gives CDR1 LNHNV, CDR2 YYDKDF (reference sequence). The CDR3 is CATSSFRADYGYTF. In DNA form, the CDR3 reads TGTGCCACCAGCAGTTTCAGGGCCGACTATGGCTACACCTTC.

This clonotype was recorded at least ten times. The V call is TRBV12-3 or TRBV12-4, the J call TRBJ2-7, with 7 bases aligning to TRBD2. There are 16 residues in the CDR3. V trimming: 5 bases; J trimming: 4 bases; junction bases outside the gene matches: 14. CDR3 loop: CASSRTPLAAPYEQYF. CDR3 coding DNA: TGTGCCAGCAGTCGAACACCGCTAGCGGCACCGTACGAGCAGTACTTC.

In its sample, this clonotype was seen a few times. The chain couples TRBV3-1 to TRBJ2-2; 15 positions agree with TRBD2. Trimming removed 3 bases from V and 1 base from J; junction bases left unmatched: 12. CDR3 length: 21 amino acids. Per the germline V gene, CDR1 is LGHDT and CDR2 is YNNKEL (reference sequence). Written as DNA, the CDR3 is TGTGCCAGCAGCCAGGCCCGGCCGGGACTAGCGGGGGGCTTGAACACCGGGGAGCTGTTTTTT. Its translation is CASSQARPGLAGGLNTGELFF.

This clonotype was observed many times. The CDR3 loop is CASPSQGGTSTDTQYF. The DNA for the CDR3 is TGTGCCAGCCCCTCTCAGGGGGGCACTAGCACAGATACGCAGTATTTT. The V gene is TRBV11-2, the J gene TRBJ2-3, with a weak D call TRBD1 (7 bases). Trimming stripped 8 bases from V and 0 bases from J, with 18 bases between. The CDR3 runs to 16 residues. The germline CDR1 and CDR2 sequences are SGHAT and FQNNGV.

This clonotype was picked up a small number of times. J is TRBJ2-5 and V is TRBV7-3; the match to TRBD2 covers 13 bases. Germline trimming cut 5 bases from V and 1 base from J; bases unmatched to any gene: 7. This CDR3 has 17 amino acids. Per the germline V gene, CDR1 is SGHTA and CDR2 is FQGTGA. For the CDR3, the DNA is TGTGCCAGCAGCCCAGAGGGACTAGCGGGGCCCCAAGAGACCCAGTACTTC. Its translation is CASSPEGLAGPQETQYF.

This clonotype was detected only a few times. The V call is TRBV11-2, the J call TRBJ2-3; D possibly matches TRBD1 or TRBD2 (6 bases each). Germline-derived CDR1 and CDR2 are SGHAT and FQNNGV. Trimming removed 4 bases from V and 2 bases from J, with 13 bases in between. The CDR3 spans 15 residues. DNA of the CDR3: TGTGCCAGCAGCTATCTCGGGGGCACCACAGATACGCAGTATTTT. The encoded protein is CASSYLGGTTDTQYF.

The genes are TRBV6-1 and TRBJ2-1, with D maybe TRBD2 (6 bases). The CDR3 has 16 amino acids. CDR1 is MNHNS, CDR2 SASEGT, per germline. Trimming left V 7 bases short and J 5 bases short, with 21 bases between. This CDR3 reads CASISRGGKGDNEQFF. CDR3 nucleotides: TGTGCCAGCATCTCCCGGGGCGGGAAAGGGGACAATGAGCAGTTCTTC.

This clonotype was detected ten times or more. The CDR3 is CASSDRGGGDSPLHF. CDR3 nucleotides: TGTGCCAGCAGTGACAGGGGAGGAGGTGATTCACCCCTCCACTTT. The genes are TRBV6-6 and TRBJ1-6; 8 nucleotides match TRBD1. J lost 8 bases, V lost 5 bases, and 8 bases had no gene match. Germline V gene sequence: CDR1 MNHNY, CDR2 SVGAGI (reference sequence). This CDR3 comprises 15 residues.

This clonotype showed up many times. The J gene is TRBJ2-3, the V gene TRBV11-2, with D perhaps TRBD1 or TRBD2 (5 bases each). CDR1 is SGHAT and CDR2 is FQNNGV in the germline V gene. The ends were cut back, 2 bases at V and 0 bases at J, with 15 bases in the middle. The CDR3 runs 17 residues. CDR3 sequence reads: CASSLRGASSSTDTQYF. The CDR3 DNA is TGTGCCAGCAGCTTAAGGGGAGCGTCTTCTAGCACAGATACGCAGTATTTT.

This clonotype was detected many times. J is TRBJ2-2 and V is TRBV4-1; D is possibly TRBD2 (6 bases). CDR3 size: 15 residues. Germline CDR1 MGHRA, CDR2 YSYEKL. Trimming removed 6 bases from V and 4 bases from J, with 15 bases in between. Written as DNA, the CDR3 is TGCGCCAGCAGGGAATCCGGGAGCGGCACCGGGGAGCTGTTTTTT. Protein sequence: CASRESGSGTGELFF.

In its sample, this clonotype was seen many times. The V and J genes are TRBV10-3 and TRBJ1-2; weak D call: TRBD1 (6 bases). The CDR3 has 16 amino acids. The germline V and J ends were trimmed by 3 bases and 0 bases, with 14 bases remaining between them. Per germline, CDR1 ENHRY and CDR2 SYGVKD. In nucleotides, the CDR3 is TGTGCCATCAGTGAAAACAGGGCGACGCCTAACTATGGCTACACCTTC. Protein product: CAISENRATPNYGYTF.

This clonotype was detected only a few times. This sequence joins TRBV7-8 and TRBJ2-7; D remains unclear. This CDR3 contains 14 residues. Germline lookup yields CDR1 SGHVS and CDR2 FQNEAQ. With 1 base removed from V and 6 bases from J, the gap between germline ends came to 13 bases. The CDR3 bases are TGTGCCAGCAGCTTAGTTCGGCAGGTTGGCGAGCAGTACTTC. It encodes CASSLVRQVGEQYF.

The chain recombines TRBV20-1 with TRBJ2-4; no clear D gene. The CDR3 totals 13 residues. Per the germline V gene, CDR1 is DFQATT and CDR2 is SNEGSKA (reference sequence). The ends were cut back, 1 base at V and 6 bases at J, with 10 bases in the middle. CDR3 region: CSARGQKLNIQYF. Here the CDR3 DNA reads TGCAGTGCTAGAGGGCAGAAGCTAAACATTCAGTACTTC.

A few counts support this clonotype. V gene TRBV6-6 combines with J gene TRBJ2-7; 12 nucleotides align to TRBD2. Trimming cost V 5 bases and J 3 bases; bases outside gene matches: 5. The length of the CDR3 is 15 residues. Germline loops: CDR1 MNHNY, CDR2 SVGAGI (reference sequence). CDR3 sequence: CASSPRTSGVYEQYF. As DNA, the CDR3 is TGTGCCAGCAGTCCACGGACTAGCGGGGTCTACGAGCAGTACTTC.

This clonotype was counted a few times. The V and J genes are TRBV2 and TRBJ2-4, with D perhaps matching TRBD2 (5 bases). Per the germline V gene, CDR1 is SNHLY and CDR2 is FYNNEI. V lost 7 bases and J 5 bases, leaving 15 bases between the germline ends. The length of the CDR3 is 14 residues. The CDR3 sequence is CASKTLGLENIQYF. For the CDR3, the DNA is TGTGCCAGCAAGACCCTCGGACTGGAAAACATTCAGTACTTC.

This clonotype showed up just a few times. The CDR3 DNA reads TGTGCCAGCAGTCGTCTAGCGGGGGAGCAGTACTTC. As protein: CASSRLAGEQYF. V gene TRBV5-8 combines with J gene TRBJ2-7, with 9 bases that match TRBD2. V shed 5 bases and J 7 bases; nucleotides not matched to a gene: 4. The germline CDR1 and CDR2 sequences are SGHTS and YDEGEE. CDR3 length equals 12 residues. The variable domain in full, completed from reference TRBV5-8 and TRBJ2-7, reads EAGVTQSPTHLIKTRGQQATLRCSPISGHTSVYWYQQALGLGLQFLLWYDEGEERNRGNFPPRFSGRQFPNYSSELNVNALELEDSALYLCASSRLAGEQYFGPGTRLTVT.

This clonotype appeared a few times. The chain is built from TRBV18 and TRBJ2-1; weak D call: TRBD2 (6 bases). Germline values: CDR1 KGHSH, CDR2 LQKENI. There are 13 residues in the CDR3. Trimming pared 3 bases from V and 15 bases from J, leaving 18 bases between. The CDR3 DNA is TGTGCCAGCTCACCCCGGCGGGGAGAAAATCGGTTCTTC. This translates into CASSPRRGENRFF.